This T cell receptor gamma chain was sequenced in a study of gamma-delta chains in newborns, infants, children. This clone is large. TCRdb redid the clone calls on the reads with CATT. Of a few hundred gamma-chain clones in the sample, 40% to 65% were seen once. The CDR3 length is 13 residues. V was clipped by 0 bases and J by 7 bases; unmatched bases: 6. CDR1 and CDR2 from the germline V gene are VTNTFY and YDVSTARD (reference sequence). Sequences were obtained from blood. The chain is built from TRGV3 and TRGJ1 or TRGJ2. This clonotype originated in a child who was a newborn, infant or young child, either healthy, febrile or measles-vaccinated (not recorded which). CDR3 sequence: CATWDRPPYKKLF. Written as DNA, the CDR3 is TGTGCCACCTGGGACAGGCCCCCGTATAAGAAACTCTTT.